Following are 2 T cell receptor beta chains from one sample sequenced in a study of OX40 agonist ivuxolimab in advanced cancers. Sequencing was performed with immunoSEQ multiplex PCR; in TCRdb, only in-frame clones are kept and a portion is missing. Among roughly 80,000 clones listed, 75% to 90% were seen once. This specimen was CD4+ or CD8+ T cells sorted from blood, taken in a trial of the OX40 agonist ivuxolimab. Every receptor here comes from an adult with an advanced solid tumor such as melanoma, head and neck, liver or kidney cancer.

This sequence joins TRBV5-1 and TRBJ2-7; D is unresolved. V lost 4 bases to trimming and J lost 0 bases, with 14 bases between them. In germline, CDR1 is SGHRS, CDR2 YFSETQ. The length of the CDR3 is 15 residues. CDR3 protein: CASSPGPTVSYEQYF. The CDR3 DNA reads TGCGCCAGCAGCCCCGGACCGACGGTCTCCTACGAGCAGTACTTC.

A few counts support this clone. This chain joins TRBV19 and TRBJ1-2; D not certain. Germline CDR1 LNHDA, CDR2 SQIVND (reference sequence). CDR3 size: 11 residues. Trimming pared 7 bases from V and 2 bases from J, leaving 5 bases between. This chain's CDR3 is CASIGNYGYTF. The CDR3 nucleotides are TGTGCCAGTATCGGGAACTATGGCTACACCTTC. The full variable domain, its missing parts supplied by reference TRBV19 and TRBJ1-2, is DGGITQSPKYLFRKEGQNVTLSCEQNLNHDAMYWYRQDPGQGLRLIYYSQIVNDFQKGDIAEGYSVSREKKESFPLTVTSAQKNPTAFYLCASIGNYGYTFGSGTRLTVV.